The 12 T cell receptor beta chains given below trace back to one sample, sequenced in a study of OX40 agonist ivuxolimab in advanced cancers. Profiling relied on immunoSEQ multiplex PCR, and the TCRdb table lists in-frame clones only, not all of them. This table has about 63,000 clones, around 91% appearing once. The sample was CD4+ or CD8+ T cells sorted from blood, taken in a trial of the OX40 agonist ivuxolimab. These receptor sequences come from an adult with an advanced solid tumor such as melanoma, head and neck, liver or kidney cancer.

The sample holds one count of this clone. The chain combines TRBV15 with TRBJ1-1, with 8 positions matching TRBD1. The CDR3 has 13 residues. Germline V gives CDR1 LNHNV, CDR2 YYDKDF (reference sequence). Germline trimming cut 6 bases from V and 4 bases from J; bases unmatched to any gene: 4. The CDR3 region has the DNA TGTGCCACCAGGGAACAGGGGGGCACTGAAGCTTTCTTT. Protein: CATREQGGTEAFF. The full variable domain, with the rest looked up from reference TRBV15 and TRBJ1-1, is DAMVIQNPRYQVTQFGKPVTLSCSQTLNHNVMYWYQQKSSQAPKLLFHYYDKDFNNEADTPDNFQSRRPNTSFCFLDIRSPGLGDTAMYLCATREQGGTEAFFGQGTRLTVV.

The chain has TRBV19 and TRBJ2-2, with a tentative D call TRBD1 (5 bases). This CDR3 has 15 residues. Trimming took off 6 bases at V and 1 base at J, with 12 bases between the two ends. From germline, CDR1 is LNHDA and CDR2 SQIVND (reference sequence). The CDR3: CASRLWGLNTGELFF. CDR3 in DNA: TGTGCCAGTAGACTGTGGGGCCTGAACACCGGGGAGCTGTTTTTT.

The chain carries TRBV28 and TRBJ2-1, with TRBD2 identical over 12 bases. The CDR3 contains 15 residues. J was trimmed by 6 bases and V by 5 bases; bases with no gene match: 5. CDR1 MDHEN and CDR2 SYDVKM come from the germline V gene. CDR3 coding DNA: TGTGCCAGCAGTCTACGACTAGCGGGAGTCAATGAGCAGTTCTTC. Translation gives CASSLRLAGVNEQFF.

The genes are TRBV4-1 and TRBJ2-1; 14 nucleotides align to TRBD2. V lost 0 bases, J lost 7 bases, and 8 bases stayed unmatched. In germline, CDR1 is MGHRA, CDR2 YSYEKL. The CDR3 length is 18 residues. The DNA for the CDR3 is TGCGCCAGCAGCCAAGATGCGGGGACTAGCGGGAGACGAAATGAGCAGTTCTTC. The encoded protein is CASSQDAGTSGRRNEQFF.

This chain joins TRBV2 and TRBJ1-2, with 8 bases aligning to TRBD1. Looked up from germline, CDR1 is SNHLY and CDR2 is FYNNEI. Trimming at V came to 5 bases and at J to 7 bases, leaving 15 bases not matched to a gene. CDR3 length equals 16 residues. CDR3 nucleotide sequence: TGTGCCAGCAGTTCGGCAGGGGGCCCGGGTTTAAGTGGCTACACCTTC. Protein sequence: CASSSAGGPGLSGYTF.

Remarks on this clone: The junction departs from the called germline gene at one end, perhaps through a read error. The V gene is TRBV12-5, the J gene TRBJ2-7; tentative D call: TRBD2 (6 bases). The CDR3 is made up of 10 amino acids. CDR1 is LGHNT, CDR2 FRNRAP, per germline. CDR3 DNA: TGTGCTAGTGGGCCGGGACTCCCAAACTTC. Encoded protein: CASGPGLPNF.

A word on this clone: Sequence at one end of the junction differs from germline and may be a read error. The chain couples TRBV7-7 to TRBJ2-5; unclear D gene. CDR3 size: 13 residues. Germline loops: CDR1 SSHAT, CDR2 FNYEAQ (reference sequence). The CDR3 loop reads CASSFGSRETQYF. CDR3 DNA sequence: TGTGCTAGCAGCTTCGGTTCTCGGGAGACCCAGTACTTC.

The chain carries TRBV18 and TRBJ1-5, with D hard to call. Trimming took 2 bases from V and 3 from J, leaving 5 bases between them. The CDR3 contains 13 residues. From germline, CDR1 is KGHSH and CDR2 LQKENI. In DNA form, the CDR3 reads TGTGCCAGCTCACCAGACCCCAATCAGCCCCAGCATTTT. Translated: CASSPDPNQPQHF.

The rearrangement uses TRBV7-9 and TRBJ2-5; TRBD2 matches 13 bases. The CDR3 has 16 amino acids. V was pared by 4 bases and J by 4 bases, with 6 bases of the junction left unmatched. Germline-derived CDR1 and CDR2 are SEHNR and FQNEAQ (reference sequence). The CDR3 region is CASSSGLAGVSETQYF. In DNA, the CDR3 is TGTGCCAGCAGCTCAGGACTAGCGGGAGTTTCAGAGACCCAGTACTTC.

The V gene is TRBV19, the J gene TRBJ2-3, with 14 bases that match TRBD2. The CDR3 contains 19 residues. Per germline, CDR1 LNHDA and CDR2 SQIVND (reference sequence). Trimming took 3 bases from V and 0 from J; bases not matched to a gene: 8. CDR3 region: CASSIRGTSGRKSTDTQYF. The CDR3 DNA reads TGTGCCAGTAGTATTCGGGGGACTAGCGGGAGAAAGAGCACAGATACGCAGTATTTT.

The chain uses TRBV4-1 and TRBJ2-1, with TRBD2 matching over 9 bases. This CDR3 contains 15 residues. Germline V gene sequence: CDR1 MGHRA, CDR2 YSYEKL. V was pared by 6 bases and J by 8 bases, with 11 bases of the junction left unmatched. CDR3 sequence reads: CASRQGGGGAHEQFF. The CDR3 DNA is TGCGCCAGCAGGCAGGGAGGCGGGGGGGCCCATGAGCAGTTCTTC.

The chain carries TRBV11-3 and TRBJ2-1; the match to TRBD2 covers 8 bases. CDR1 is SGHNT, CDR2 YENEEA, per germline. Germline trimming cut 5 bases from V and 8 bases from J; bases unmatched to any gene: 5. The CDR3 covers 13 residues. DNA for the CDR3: TGTGCCAGCAGCCGGGGGGGGAGCGATGAGCAGTTCTTC. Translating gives CASSRGGSDEQFF.